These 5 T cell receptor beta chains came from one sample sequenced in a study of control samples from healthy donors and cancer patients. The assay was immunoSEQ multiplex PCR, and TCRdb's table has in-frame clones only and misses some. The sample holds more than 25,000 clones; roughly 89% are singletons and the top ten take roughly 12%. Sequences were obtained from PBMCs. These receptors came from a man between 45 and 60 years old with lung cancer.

Here the CDR3 reads CASSLWASGGPSMEDTQYF. CDR3 bases: TGTGCCAGCAGTCTCTGGGCTAGCGGGGGACCCTCTATGGAAGATACGCAGTATTTT. The V gene is TRBV7-9, the J gene TRBJ2-3; 10 nucleotides agree with TRBD2. This CDR3 comprises 19 residues. The V gene end was trimmed by 6 bases and the J gene end by 5 bases; junction bases not matched to a gene: 20. The germline CDR1 and CDR2 sequences are SEHNR and FQNEAQ (reference sequence).

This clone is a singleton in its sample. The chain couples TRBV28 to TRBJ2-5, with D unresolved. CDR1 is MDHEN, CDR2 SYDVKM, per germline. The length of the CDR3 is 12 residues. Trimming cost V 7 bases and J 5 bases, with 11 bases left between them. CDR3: CASTTAKETQYF. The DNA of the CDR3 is TGTGCCAGCACCACCGCGAAGGAGACCCAGTACTTC. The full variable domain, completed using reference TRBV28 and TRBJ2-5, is DVKVTQSSRYLVKRTGEKVFLECVQDMDHENMFWYRQDPGLGLRLIYFSYDVKMKEKGDIPEGYSVSREKKERFSLILESASTNQTSMYLCASTTAKETQYFGPGTRLLVL.

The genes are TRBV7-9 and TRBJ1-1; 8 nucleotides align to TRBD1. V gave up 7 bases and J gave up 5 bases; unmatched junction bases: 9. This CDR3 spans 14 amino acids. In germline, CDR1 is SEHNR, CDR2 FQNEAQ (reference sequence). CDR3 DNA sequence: TGTGCCAGCACCCTACAGGGGGTAGCTACTGAAGCTTTCTTT. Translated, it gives CASTLQGVATEAFF.

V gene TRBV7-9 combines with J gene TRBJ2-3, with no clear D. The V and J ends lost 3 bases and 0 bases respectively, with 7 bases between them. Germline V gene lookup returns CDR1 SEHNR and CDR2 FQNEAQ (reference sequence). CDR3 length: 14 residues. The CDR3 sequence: CASSFVSSTDTQYF. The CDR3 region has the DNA TGTGCCAGCAGCTTCGTTTCTAGCACAGATACGCAGTATTTT.

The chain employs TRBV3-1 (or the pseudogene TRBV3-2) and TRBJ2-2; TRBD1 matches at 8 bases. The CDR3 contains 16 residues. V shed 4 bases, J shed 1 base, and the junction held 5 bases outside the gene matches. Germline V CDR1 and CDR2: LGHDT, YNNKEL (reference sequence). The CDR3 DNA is TGTGCCAGCAGCCCCAGGGGGCCCCTGAACACCGGGGAGCTGTTTTTT. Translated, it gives CASSPRGPLNTGELFF.